This T cell receptor (beta chain) was captured in a study of graft-versus-host responses after intestinal transplantation listed by TCRdb under 2021. Describing the broader study: Multivisceral, liver-intestinal, or isolated intestinal transplants were received by the recipients. Every recipient was given anti-thymocyte globulin induction, followed by roughly 3 years of maintenance tacrolimus and steroids. Of the 20 to 25 intestinal transplant recipients enrolled in the cohort, one of whom was a retransplant, 3 patients without pretransplant specimens were excluded. After intestinal transplantation, graft-versus-host and host-versus-graft alloreactive T cell clones in the graft, circulation and bone marrow were tracked using bulk TCR-beta CDR3 sequencing. A peak of at least 4% donor T cells among recipient peripheral blood mononuclear cells was the definition used for donor T cell macrochimerism. Instead of going to the commercial service, samples from three later patients were sequenced in-house on an Illumina MiSeq and processed with MiXCR. Alloreactive clones were identified by sequencing pre-transplant mixed lymphocyte reaction products and comparing them with unstimulated pre-transplant donor and recipient T cells.

The sample's time point label is to be understood as: cells obtained before transplantation from donor or recipient. CD3+CD4+ and CD3+CD8+ populations were FACS-sorted from unstimulated pre-transplant donor and recipient cells taken from spleen or lymph nodes. Broad study findings and their caveats: GvH clones turned up in recipient bone marrow, with some appearing earlier in ileal mucosa or blood, a pattern consistent with an intestinal mucosal origin. Early after transplant, peak levels of circulating GvH clones were associated with declines in HvG clones. In the allografts of patients with donor T cell macrochimerism, GvH to HvG T cell clonal ratios were high. Conclusions were limited by the relatively low number and heterogeneity of intestinal transplant patients.

The germline ends are 19 bases apart after V is trimmed by 1 base and J by 4 bases. According to the germline V gene, CDR1 reads SGHTA and CDR2 reads FQGNSA. There are 17 amino acids in the CDR3, from cysteine to phenylalanine inclusive. Left in the record is the CDR3 DNA by itself, 51 bases read in frame from the first base. Notes on this clone: Its antigen remains unidentified. Per-base quality was not reported, and no clone a single base away is much larger than it.

Library creation used the immunoSEQ multiplex PCR assay. For most patients, genomic DNA was isolated using the Qiagen DNeasy Blood and Tissue Kit and was shipped frozen to Adaptive Biotechnologies for TCR sequencing. For most patients, high-throughput TCR-beta CDR3 sequencing of genomic DNA was performed by Adaptive Biotechnologies. The study's own analysis went as follows. Adaptive's ImmunoSEQ software supplied the TCR sequencing data for approximately 18 patients, while MiXCR and VDJtools were used to process a few other patients. To correct CD4 versus CD8 sorting errors, sequences present in both subsets at a frequency ratio below 5:1 were removed. CDR3 nucleotide sequences shared between donor and recipient were removed because their origin could not be assigned. Alloreactive clones required at least 2-fold expansion over unstimulated cells and minimum CFSE-low frequency of 0.002% (template counts) or 0.001% (read counts). A clone was considered mappable if detected in the sequenced pre-transplant spleen, lymph node, or MLR CFSE-low populations of the donor or recipient. The cumulative frequency of alloreactive clones was calculated as a percentage of all sequences, weighted by copy number. This immuneACCESS table, as held by TCRdb, lists in-frame sequences with V and J called but not all clones. Of the missing ones, under half trace to an unresolved V gene in checked studies; the others have no known cause. D and trimming come from the DNA, and the V and J calls and clone size come from that table. A total of more than 95,000 clones appear in this sample, over 75% of them only once. Together, the top ten hold about 1% of the sample.

The input for sequencing was unstimulated CD4+ T cells sorted from spleen or lymph node cells, taken before intestinal transplant. The receptor was isolated from a human donor who received an intestinal transplant. The rearrangement combines TRBV7-2 with TRBJ1-2, with the D gene not clear enough to name. The base sequence is TGTGCCAGCAGCTTAGGGGCGGGTGCGGGCGCGAGCTATGGCTACACCTTC. The resulting protein is CASSLGAGAGASYGYTF.